This section outlines one T cell receptor (beta chain) sequence together with its context. Antigen specificity is unknown. Germline loops: CDR1 SGHNT, CDR2 YYREEE (reference sequence). Trimming at V came to 3 bases and at J to 2 bases, leaving 5 bases not matched to a gene. This CDR3 contains 15 residues. This specimen comes from a study of beta chain features in type 1 diabetes. Study-wide findings and caveats: VDJ junctions sequenced from type 1 diabetes patients showed fewer insertions and more deletions. Researchers report that Type 1 diabetes patients had moderately but significantly shorter TCRB CDR3s across all four CD4+ subsets.

The isolated RNA, all of it, was reverse transcribed, so expressed TCRB transcripts were what got sequenced. Sequencing used immunoSEQ multiplex PCR; TCRdb keeps in-frame clones, though not all of them. The table has roughly 290,000 clones, approximately 15% seen once. Each population that was sorted was more than 98% pure. Sequenced sample: naive CD4+ T cells from blood. The clonotype was recovered from a man aged 18-30 years with type 1 diabetes. The chain joins TRBV5-4 to TRBJ2-5; 9 bases match TRBD1. The CDR3 is CASSSGTGRQETQYF. For the CDR3, the DNA is TGTGCCAGCAGCTCCGGGACAGGGCGACAAGAGACCCAGTACTTC. The complete variable domain, with remaining parts taken from reference TRBV5-4 and TRBJ2-5, reads ETGVTQSPTHLIKTRGQQVTLRCSSQSGHNTVSWYQQALGQGPQFIFQYYREEENGRGNFPPRFSGLQFPNYSSELNVNALELDDSALYLCASSSGTGRQETQYFGPGTRLLVL.